This T cell receptor beta chain stems from a study of T-cell reconstitution after alpha-beta-depleted transplantation in children. From germline, CDR1 is SGHRS and CDR2 YFSETQ. The CDR3 runs 16 residues. The V and J ends lost 0 bases and 4 bases respectively, with 15 bases between them. Unique molecular identifiers were used to barcode this TCRbeta library. MiXCR, run by TCRdb on the PCR reads, gives a single entry per CDR3 protein. The sample carries 200,000 to 300,000 distinct CDR3 sequences, 12% recorded once. There are many counts of this clonotype. This specimen was PBMCs from the stem cell graft donor, taken from the stem cell graft. The gene calls are TRBV5-1 and TRBJ2-3; possible D gene TRBD1, 7 bases. This TCR derives from a human donor who donated a stem cell graft to a child with acute lymphoblastic leukemia. The CDR3 loop is CASSLAQGGAADTQYF. CDR3 nucleotide sequence: TGCGCCAGCAGCTTGGCGCAGGGGGGAGCGGCAGATACGCAGTATTTT.